This section outlines one T cell receptor (beta chain) sequence together with its context. The data belong to a study of blood T cell repertoires in COVID-19. Study-level background: The United States, Italy and Spain were the sources of the acute and convalescent COVID-19 samples.

The CDR3 covers 23 residues. The germline V and J ends were trimmed by 2 bases and 10 bases, with 42 bases remaining between them. Germline CDR1 and CDR2: LGHDT and YNNKEL (reference sequence). The study assigned cohorts using participant-reported clinical history. Profiling relied on immunoSEQ multiplex PCR, and the TCRdb table lists in-frame clones only, not all of them. Here the sample spans roughly 200,000 clones, roughly 82% being singletons. The TCR originated in a man in his forties who had recovered from COVID-19. Input material: PBMCs or T cells enriched from blood (not recorded which). V is TRBV3-1 (or the pseudogene TRBV3-2) and J is TRBJ1-5; TRBD1 might be the D (6 bases). The CDR3 nucleotides read TGTGCCAGCAGCCAAACTGAACTCTCGTCAGCGGGACACCTAATCAGCCCCAGCGTCCCCCAGCATTTT. Its protein product is CASSQTELSSAGHLISPSVPQHF.